The source of this TCR beta chain is a study of CD8 T cells in Susac syndrome (dated by TCRdb to between 2018 and 2021). About the investigation overall: Among the sequenced Susac syndrome patients, more than five had clinically active disease and 8 or 9 were in clinical remission. The study compared CD8+ T cell repertoire clonality among 12 healthy donors, roughly 14 Susac syndrome patients and approximately 16 multiple sclerosis patients. Whether CD8+ T cell activation and differentiation in Susac syndrome was antigen driven was tested using repertoire sequencing. Susac syndrome patients were therapy-naive, on corticosteroids (some also receiving IVIg), or on IVIg alone at blood withdrawal. Broad study findings and their caveats: The TCR sequencing and HLA analysis was acknowledged to have included a relatively small number of individuals. Susac syndrome CD8+ repertoires showed clonal expansion, highest in CD8+ TEMRA cells and greater in clinically active than remitting patients. Some 15 Susac-specific public clones were identified in the total CD8+ repertoire, and five Susac-specific public clones were identified in the CD8+ TEMRA repertoire.

High-throughput TCR beta sequencing profiled peripheral blood CD8+ and CD4+ T cells from healthy donors, Susac syndrome patients and multiple sclerosis patients. The Susac syndrome patients fulfilled recently defined diagnostic criteria for definite or probable disease. CD8+ TEMRA cells were enriched by FACS, while bulk CD8+ and CD4+ T cells were purified by magnetic negative isolation. Blood was collected in EDTA tubes and processed within 24 hours, with PBMCs isolated through density gradient centrifugation. PBMCs intended for TCR sequencing were frozen in liquid nitrogen and were later thawed in a 37 degrees C water bath. The sorted or isolated CD4+, CD8+ and CD8+ TEMRA cells reached a purity of at least 90%. Notes on this clonotype: Its antigen remains undetermined. Qualities for individual bases were not recorded, and no much larger clone is one base off.

The germline V gene (reference sequence) supplies CDR1 SEHNR and CDR2 FQNEAQ. V and J are trimmed by 1 base and 5 bases, and the gene matches miss 10 bases of the junction. The CDR3 covers 16 residues, taking in both the cysteine and the phenylalanine. The kept DNA is CDR3 alone, 48 bases in frame from the first base. RNA was extracted using the RNeasy kit, and roughly 0.5 to 1 microgram was reverse transcribed with random hexamers. TCR beta CDR3 regions were amplified with the immunoSEQ multiplex PCR assay covering 54 Vbeta and 13 Jbeta segments. PCR amplification bias was corrected by using a synthetic template baseline for primer optimization and computational correction. The authors' pipeline ran thus. Reads were annotated to V, D and J genes according to IMGT and were analyzed with immunoSEQ Analyzer, with only productive sequences retained. Clonality was computed as one minus Shannon entropy normalized by log2 of the number of productive unique sequences. Public and private clones were assessed among the 100 most prevalent clones of each patient and control. Susac-specific clones were defined as absent from healthy and MS cohorts, 800 to 1,200 published viral clones and other ImmuneACCESS disease sequences. Using fastp trimming at Q25 and MiXCR clonotype assembly, TCRdb reanalyzed the public sequencing data and kept in-frame beta chains. Under each unique CDR3 protein, matching rows form one entry showing the most common genes and DNA. The V and J calls come from TCRdb's annotation, not from the publication. Here the sample has 84,000 or so distinct CDR3 sequences; roughly 94% occur a single time. Around 0.94% of the sample belongs to the ten largest clones.

The sequence came from a human donor with Susac syndrome. Specimen: CD8+ T cells from PBMCs. The sequence links TRBV7-9 to TRBJ1-2; 7 bases in between match TRBD1. The CDR3 amino acid sequence is: CASSLGGGGQAYGYTF. The sequenced DNA is TGTGCCAGCAGCTTAGGAGGCGGTGGACAGGCGTATGGCTACACCTTC.